The clone carrying this T cell receptor (beta chain) turned up a few times. This sample stems from a study of identical twins. TCRdb itself ran the 5' RACE reads through MiXCR, one entry per CDR3 protein. The data hold roughly 630,000 distinct CDR3 sequences, with about 7.1% observed a single time. The same specimen was also included in a second study, on yellow fever vaccine responses in identical twins.

Sequences were obtained from PBMCs. The sequence was obtained from a woman between 18 and 29 years old in good health.

CDR3 protein: CASSAVAGIYNEQFF. In nucleotides, the CDR3 is TGTGCCAGCAGCGCCGTAGCGGGAATCTACAATGAGCAGTTCTTC. This rearrangement joins TRBV9 to TRBJ2-1, with TRBD2 identical over 8 bases. The trim removed 3 bases at V and 3 bases at J, leaving 5 bases unmatched. The CDR3 totals 15 residues. Germline assignment: CDR1 SGDLS and CDR2 YYNGEE.